This TCR beta chain was obtained from a study of T cell repertoires in cytomegalovirus infection (dated by TCRdb to between 2017 and 2020). Some background on the complete study: Alongside well-studied HLA-B-restricted epitopes, the peptide stimulations were aimed at recently identified HLA-C-restricted CMV epitopes, whose presentation resists viral immunomodulation. Donor HLA type was relevant to the analysis, because carriage of CMV infection together with the matching HLA type was indicated by public TCR beta signatures.

These reads were obtained on an Illumina HiSeq 1500. TCRdb passed the public sequencing reads through fastp at Q25 and MiXCR, retaining productive beta sequences. One record per CDR3 amino acid sequence lists the most common genes and DNA. Recorded for this sample are around 100,000 distinct CDR3 sequences; around 30% of them occurred a single time. The ten largest clonotypes hold around two fifths of the sample. CDR1 LGHNA and CDR2 YSLEER are derived from the germline V gene. V is clipped by 0 bases and J by 0 bases, and the sequence between their germline boundaries is 12 bases long. The CDR3 starts with the cysteine, ends with the phenylalanine, and has 17 residues. Of all the DNA, just the CDR3 is kept, 51 bases in frame from base 1. About this clonotype: The target of this receptor is not known. It has no much larger one-base neighbor in the sample; base qualities were not kept.

The meaning of the sample's treatment or condition label: in vitro stimulation with specific CMV peptide epitopes to enrich CMV-specific T cells. Results the study describes overall, beyond this receptor: The ex vivo response was dominated by HLA-C-restricted CMV-specific TCR beta clonotypes, and the single most frequent clonotype in two of eight donors was supplied by these HLA-C-restricted clonotypes. In both this cohort and an independent roughly 360-donor cohort, the cumulative frequency of public TCR beta family members distinguished carriers of CMV infection plus the relevant HLA type.

Sequenced here: CD8+ T cells from cultured PBMCs, sampled from culture after CMV antigen stimulation. This clonotype originated in a human donor in good health (CMV status not recorded). Some clones in this sample may be carry-over from other donors' samples. This sequence uses TRBV4-3 and TRBJ1-3; too little of a D gene remains to name it. The DNA is TGCGCCAGCAGCCAAGATTCTTTTCGGAGCTCTGGAAACACCATATATTTT. Its protein reads: CASSQDSFRSSGNTIYF.